This is a list of T cell receptor beta chains from one sample in a study of circulating CD8 cells and anti-PD-1 response in melanoma. TCRdb independently ran MiXCR on the reads; one entry per CDR3 protein. The repertoire holds roughly 1,200 distinct CDR3 sequences, with 9% to 10% as singletons. The material sequenced was CD8+ T cells from PBMCs, taken at baseline or after one month of anti-PD-1 therapy (not recorded which). The receptors shown here come from a human donor with melanoma. Each CDR3 is given with its conserved first and last residue. The D gene is left open where the match is weak. Rows may omit the clone size; those that give it use once, few, many or a size class.

cdr3_length | d_call | j_call | clone_size | v_call | cdr3_aa | cdr3_nt
14 | NA | TRBJ2-3 | medium-sized | TRBV7-2 | CASSFGPYTDTQYF | TGTGCCAGCAGCTTCGGTCCCTACACAGATACGCAGTATTTT
14 | TRBD2 | TRBJ2-1 | medium-sized | TRBV20-1 | CSARALAGSYEQFF | TGCAGTGCTAGAGCCCTAGCGGGGTCGTATGAGCAGTTCTTC
16 | TRBD1 | TRBJ2-7 | NA | TRBV27 | CASSLSGTGANYEQYF | TGTGCCAGCAGTTTATCGGGGACAGGGGCGAATTACGAGCAGTACTTC
15 | NA | TRBJ1-3 | medium-sized | TRBV24-1 | CATSQAGHSGNTIYF | TGTGCCACCAGTCAAGCAGGCCACTCTGGAAACACCATATATTTT
15 | TRBD1 | TRBJ2-1 | medium-sized | TRBV20-1 | CSARGTGGSTNEQFF | TGCAGTGCTAGAGGGACAGGAGGATCTACGAATGAGCAGTTCTTC
16 | NA | TRBJ2-2 | few | TRBV12-3/TRBV12-4 | CASSFGGVSNSGELFF | TGTGCCAGCAGTTTCGGCGGGGTTTCCAACTCCGGGGAGCTGTTTTTT
15 | NA | TRBJ1-1 | medium-sized | TRBV27 | CASSSGVIENTEAFF | TGTGCCAGCAGTTCGGGGGTCATAGAAAACACTGAAGCTTTCTTT
16 | TRBD1 | TRBJ2-2 | NA | TRBV20-1 | CSARAPAGGDTGELFF | TGCAGTGCCAGGGCCCCGGCAGGGGGCGACACCGGGGAGCTGTTTTTT
13 | NA | TRBJ2-7 | NA | TRBV29-1 | CSVEGGGGDEQYF | TGCAGCGTTGAAGGGGGCGGCGGGGACGAGCAGTACTTC
13 | NA | TRBJ2-1 | NA | TRBV5-4 | CASSFVSAAEQFF | TGTGCCAGCAGCTTCGTCTCAGCGGCAGAGCAGTTCTTC
15 | TRBD1 | TRBJ1-1 | medium-sized | TRBV2 | CASSMGQGMNTEAFF | TGTGCCAGCAGTATGGGACAGGGAATGAACACTGAAGCTTTCTTT
14 | NA | TRBJ2-4 | medium-sized | TRBV20-1 | CSGGSTDGRDIQYF | TGCAGTGGAGGGTCGACCGACGGGCGGGACATTCAGTACTTC
14 | NA | TRBJ2-1 | medium-sized | TRBV19 | CASSRVGLYNEQFF | TGTGCCAGTAGTAGAGTGGGTCTTTACAATGAGCAGTTCTTC
13 | NA | TRBJ1-1 | medium-sized | TRBV29-1 | CSVEDRQYTEAFF | TGCAGCGTTGAAGATCGGCAGTACACTGAAGCTTTCTTT
14 | NA | TRBJ2-3 | NA | TRBV4-1 | CASSQDRSTDTQYF | TGCGCCAGCAGCCAAGACAGGAGCACAGATACGCAGTATTTT
12 | NA | TRBJ2-7 | NA | TRBV6-2/TRBV6-3 | CASSRPIDEQYF | TGTGCCAGCAGTCGTCCGATAGACGAGCAGTACTTC
15 | NA | TRBJ2-5 | medium-sized | TRBV7-6 | CASSLVAGQVWTQYF | TGTGCCAGCAGCTTAGTTGCAGGCCAGGTCTGGACCCAGTACTTC
15 | NA | TRBJ1-1 | medium-sized | TRBV2 | CASSESHPMNTEAFF | TGTGCCAGCAGTGAATCCCACCCCATGAACACTGAAGCTTTCTTT
14 | NA | TRBJ2-7 | large | TRBV11-1 | CASSFRGNQREQYF | TGTGCCAGCAGCTTCCGAGGGAACCAGCGCGAGCAGTACTTC
15 | NA | TRBJ2-2 | medium-sized | TRBV19 | CASRSGTTNTGELFF | TGTGCCAGTAGATCCGGGACCACCAACACCGGGGAGCTGTTTTTT
12 | TRBD2 | TRBJ2-7 | medium-sized | TRBV2 | CASTSGEYEQYF | TGTGCCAGCACTAGCGGGGAATACGAGCAGTACTTC
14 | NA | TRBJ2-2 | NA | TRBV13 | CASSPQGNTGELFF | TGTGCCAGCAGCCCACAGGGGAACACCGGGGAGCTGTTTTTT
15 | TRBD1 | TRBJ2-7 | medium-sized | TRBV28 | CASRDTGTGFYEQYF | TGTGCCAGCAGGGATACCGGGACAGGATTCTACGAGCAGTACTTC
14 | NA | TRBJ1-3 | medium-sized | TRBV7-3 | CASSPTGSGNTIYF | TGTGCCAGCAGCCCCACCGGCTCTGGAAACACCATATATTTT
12 | NA | TRBJ2-5 | medium-sized | TRBV25-1 | CASTSGGETQYF | TGTGCCAGCACCTCGGGTGGGGAGACCCAGTACTTC
15 | TRBD1 | TRBJ1-4 | medium-sized | TRBV28 | CASSPRTGTNEKLFF | TGTGCCAGCAGTCCACGGACAGGGACAAATGAAAAACTGTTTTTT
15 | NA | TRBJ2-3 | medium-sized | TRBV12-3/TRBV12-4 | CASSSATAVGDTQYF | TGTGCCAGCAGTTCTGCGACGGCCGTGGGAGATACGCAGTATTTT
15 | NA | TRBJ1-4 | large | TRBV19 | CASSIEAGVAEKLFF | TGTGCCAGTAGTATAGAGGCCGGGGTAGCTGAAAAACTGTTTTTT
14 | NA | TRBJ2-5 | medium-sized | TRBV7-8 | CASRRAGVQETQYF | TGTGCCAGCAGAAGAGCGGGTGTTCAAGAGACCCAGTACTTC
14 | NA | TRBJ2-7 | few | TRBV2 | CASSGQESSYERYF | TGTGCCAGCAGTGGACAGGAGAGCTCCTACGAGCGGTACTTC
15 | TRBD2 | TRBJ2-7 | medium-sized | TRBV12-3/TRBV12-4 | CASSLALAGNHEQYF | TGTGCCAGCAGTTTGGCACTAGCGGGAAACCACGAGCAGTACTTC
14 | NA | TRBJ1-1 | NA | TRBV21-1 | CASSHQWAGTEAFF | TGTGCCAGCAGTCACCAGTGGGCTGGCACTGAAGCTTTCTTT
13 | NA | TRBJ1-5 | medium-sized | TRBV12-3/TRBV12-4 | CASSLGGSQPPHF | TGTGCCAGCAGTTTAGGAGGTTCCCAGCCCCCGCATTTT
18 | NA | TRBJ2-3 | medium-sized | TRBV7-2 | CASSLGGGGGLRVETQYF | TGTGCCAGCAGCTTAGGCGGTGGCGGGGGCCTACGTGTGGAGACGCAGTATTTT
17 | TRBD2 | TRBJ2-3 | medium-sized | TRBV27 | CASSSLGPAGGTDTQYF | TGTGCCAGCAGTTCCCTGGGGCCAGCGGGGGGGACAGATACGCAGTATTTT
13 | NA | TRBJ1-1 | medium-sized | TRBV27 | CASSLGGNTEAFF | TGTGCCAGCAGTTTAGGGGGTAACACTGAAGCTTTCTTT
15 | TRBD1 | TRBJ2-1 | medium-sized | TRBV4-1 | CVSSQDRAGYNEQFF | TGCGTCAGCAGCCAAGACAGGGCAGGATACAATGAGCAGTTCTTC
13 | NA | TRBJ1-4 | large | TRBV25-1 | CASIDRSNEKLFF | TGTGCCAGCATTGACAGATCTAATGAAAAACTGTTTTTT
14 | TRBD2 | TRBJ2-1 | NA | TRBV7-2 | CASSLGGSYNRQFF | TGTGCCAGCAGCTTGGGGGGGTCCTACAATAGGCAGTTCTTC
16 | TRBD2 | TRBJ2-5 | large | TRBV20-1 | CSARGGGRGPQETQYF | TGCAGTGCTAGAGGCGGGGGGCGGGGTCCACAAGAGACCCAGTACTTC
15 | NA | TRBJ2-2 | medium-sized | TRBV7-3 | CASSLNGGYTGELFF | TGTGCCAGCAGCTTAAACGGGGGATACACCGGGGAGCTGTTTTTT
11 | NA | TRBJ1-1 | NA | TRBV11-3 | CASSRGSGAFF | TGTGCCAGCAGCAGAGGCAGCGGAGCTTTCTTT
11 | NA | TRBJ2-3 | NA | TRBV20-1 | CSAGGADTQYF | TGCAGTGCCGGAGGAGCAGATACGCAGTATTTT
14 | NA | TRBJ2-3 | large | TRBV5-5 | CASSLEQSTDTQYF | TGTGCCAGCAGCTTGGAACAGTCCACAGATACGCAGTATTTT
16 | NA | TRBJ2-1 | medium-sized | TRBV23-1 | CASSQSDRGEYNEQFF | TGCGCCAGCAGTCAATCAGACCGAGGGGAGTACAATGAGCAGTTCTTC
13 | NA | TRBJ1-1 | medium-sized | TRBV7-2 | CASSLVMNTEAFF | TGTGCCAGCAGCCTCGTTATGAACACTGAAGCTTTCTTT
13 | NA | TRBJ2-2 | NA | TRBV2 | CASWGQYTGELFF | TGTGCCAGCTGGGGGCAGTACACCGGGGAGCTGTTTTTT
16 | NA | TRBJ2-5 | medium-sized | TRBV20-1 | CSARSPPGPSRETQYF | TGCAGTGCTAGATCCCCCCCGGGTCCAAGCAGGGAGACCCAGTACTTC